These 17 T cell receptor beta chains were all obtained from the same sample, sequenced in a study of blood T cell repertoires in COVID-19. Clones were read by immunoSEQ multiplex PCR, and TCRdb kept only the in-frame ones, dropping some. The sample shows about 240,000 clones, roughly 90% of them seen only once. Sequenced: peripheral blood. The origin of the receptors is a man aged 55 to 69 who had recovered from COVID-19.

This clone appeared a single time. The chain links TRBV5-8 to TRBJ2-6, with 7 bases matching TRBD1. The CDR3 has 16 residues. V dropped 4 bases and J dropped 4; count of bases not matched to a gene: 8. Germline CDR1 and CDR2: SGHTS and YDEGEE. CDR3 bases: TGTGCCAGCAGCATACTCAGGGGGTCCGGGGCCAACGTCCTGACTTTC. The encoded protein is CASSILRGSGANVLTF.

The CDR3 loop is CASSRMRTGRDTGELFF. The CDR3 DNA sequence: TGTGCCAGCAGCCGGATGCGGACAGGGCGGGACACCGGGGAGCTGTTTTTT. V and J are TRBV7-9 and TRBJ2-2; 8 bases align to TRBD1. After removal of 5 bases from V and 3 bases from J, the junction contained 11 bases not matched to a gene. The length of the CDR3 is 17 residues. Germline loops: CDR1 SEHNR, CDR2 FQNEAQ (reference sequence).

The chain has TRBV5-1 and TRBJ2-5, with a tentative D call TRBD1 (6 bases). This CDR3 spans 14 amino acids. Germline V CDR1 and CDR2: SGHRS, YFSETQ. V was trimmed by 4 bases and J by 1 base, leaving 11 bases between them. The CDR3: CASSRQEPQETQYF. CDR3 in DNA: TGCGCCAGCAGCAGACAGGAGCCCCAAGAGACCCAGTACTTC.

As to this clone: The identical CDR3 is also encoded by other nucleotide sequences in the sample. The chain joins TRBV9 to TRBJ2-3; D is unresolved. Germline lookup yields CDR1 SGDLS and CDR2 YYNGEE. There are 14 residues in the CDR3. V lost 1 base to trimming and J lost 0 bases, with 6 bases between them. CDR3 protein: CASSVLASTDTQYF. DNA of the CDR3: TGTGCCAGCAGCGTACTGGCTAGCACAGATACGCAGTATTTT.

This clone was detected only once. V and J are TRBV12-3 or TRBV12-4 and TRBJ1-2; D ambiguous. The CDR3 is 13 amino acids. Trimming took 8 bases from V and 4 from J, leaving 14 bases between them. CDR3 coding DNA: TGTGCCAGCGGAGGCTTCGAAAGCTATGGCTACACCTTC. Protein: CASGGFESYGYTF.

The chain employs TRBV7-9 and TRBJ1-5, with a possible D match to TRBD1 (6 bases). V was pared by 3 bases and J by 3 bases, with 15 bases between. The CDR3 has 16 residues. Germline CDR1 is SEHNR and CDR2 is FQNEAQ (reference sequence). DNA for the CDR3: TGTGCCAGCAGCTTCTACGGCAGGGGTGACAATCAGCCCCAGCATTTT. Its protein product is CASSFYGRGDNQPQHF.

This clone was observed at least ten times. The chain uses TRBV19 and TRBJ1-1; 7 bases line up with TRBD1. The CDR3 has 14 residues. V lost 3 bases and J lost 10; bases outside the gene matches: 11. The V gene's germline CDR1 is LNHDA and CDR2 SQIVND (reference sequence). The CDR3 DNA reads as TGTGCCAGTAGTATTGCGACAGGGCGTGGTGGAGCTTTCTTT. Residues: CASSIATGRGGAFF. The full variable domain, with the rest looked up from reference TRBV19 and TRBJ1-1, is DGGITQSPKYLFRKEGQNVTLSCEQNLNHDAMYWYRQDPGQGLRLIYYSQIVNDFQKGDIAEGYSVSREKKESFPLTVTSAQKNPTAFYLCASSIATGRGGAFFGQGTRLTVV.

The chain joins TRBV2 to TRBJ1-6; the D is unclear. V lost 4 bases to trimming and J lost 9 bases, with 13 bases between them. Per the germline V gene, CDR1 is SNHLY and CDR2 is FYNNEI. The CDR3 has 14 residues. The CDR3 protein is CASSGEGKGSPLHF. CDR3 nucleotides: TGTGCCAGCAGTGGAGAGGGAAAAGGTTCACCCCTCCACTTT.

V gene TRBV15 combines with J gene TRBJ2-1; 7 bases fit TRBD1. V lost 3 bases and J lost 0; bases outside the gene matches: 2. Per the germline V gene, CDR1 is LNHNV and CDR2 is YYDKDF (reference sequence). The CDR3 spans 15 residues. CDR3: CATSRGQTSYNEQFF. The CDR3 DNA reads as TGTGCCACCAGCAGGGGACAGACCTCCTACAATGAGCAGTTCTTC.

The chain is built from TRBV7-8 and TRBJ2-7, with 7 bases lining up with TRBD1. CDR1 and CDR2 from the germline V gene are SGHVS and FQNEAQ. V dropped 2 bases and J dropped 2; count of bases not matched to a gene: 3. The CDR3 consists of 14 residues. CDR3 nucleotide sequence: TGTGCCAGCAGCTTACAGACAGGGCCCTACGAGCAGTACTTC. Translating it yields CASSLQTGPYEQYF.

The J gene is TRBJ2-7, the V gene TRBV7-9; TRBD1 matches 9 bases. With 1 base clipped from V and 2 bases from J, the junction kept 0 bases outside the gene matches. This CDR3 has 14 residues. Germline V gene sequence: CDR1 SEHNR, CDR2 FQNEAQ (reference sequence). CDR3 bases: TGTGCCAGCAGCTTAGGACAGGGGGCCTACGAGCAGTACGTC. This sequence encodes CASSLGQGAYEQYV.

The V gene is TRBV6-5, the J gene TRBJ1-4; tentative D call: TRBD1 (6 bases). The V end lost 6 bases, the J end lost 7 bases, and 15 bases lay between the germline ends. In germline, CDR1 is MNHEY, CDR2 SVGAGI. The CDR3 runs 14 residues. CDR3 in amino acids: CASRRQETSEKLFF. The CDR3, as DNA: TGTGCCAGCAGAAGACAGGAAACGAGTGAAAAACTGTTTTTT.

CDR3 DNA sequence: TGCGCCAGCAGCCTTGGGGGACAGAACTACGAGCAGTACGTC. Protein product: CASSLGGQNYEQYV. The rearrangement uses TRBV5-1 and TRBJ2-7, with TRBD1 matching over 7 bases. The CDR3 covers 14 residues. Trimming took 4 bases from V and 3 from J; bases not matched to a gene: 7. Germline V gene data show CDR1 as SGHRS and CDR2 as YFSETQ.

The chain is built from TRBV14 and TRBJ2-1, with 10 positions matching TRBD2. The CDR3 totals 15 residues. In germline, CDR1 is SGHDN, CDR2 FVKESK. The ends lost 4 bases at V and 2 bases at J; junction bases unmatched: 2. The CDR3 is CASSLSGGAYNEQFF. The CDR3 DNA follows: TGTGCCAGCAGCCTGAGCGGGGGGGCCTACAATGAGCAGTTCTTC. The full variable domain, rest sourced from reference TRBV14 and TRBJ2-1, is EAGVTQFPSHSVIEKGQTVTLRCDPISGHDNLYWYRRVMGKEIKFLLHFVKESKQDESGMPNNRFLAERTGGTYSTLKVQPAELEDSGVYFCASSLSGGAYNEQFFGPGTRLTVL.

The chain uses TRBV9 and TRBJ2-3; weak D call: TRBD1 (6 bases). CDR3 size: 11 residues. V was shortened by 3 bases and J by 8 bases, with 7 bases between the two germline ends. Germline CDR1 is SGDLS and CDR2 is YYNGEE. CDR3 region: CASSEQGTQYF. The CDR3 coding sequence is TGTGCCAGCAGCGAACAGGGTACGCAGTATTTT.

This CDR3 is CASSLTENEQFF. The CDR3 region has the DNA TGTGCCAGCAGCCTGACGGAGAATGAGCAGTTCTTC. This chain links TRBV5-4 with TRBJ2-1, with D unclear. There are 12 residues in the CDR3. V was shortened by 4 bases and J by 7 bases, with 9 bases between the two germline ends. Germline CDR1 SGHNT, CDR2 YYREEE (reference sequence).

The rearrangement joins TRBV28 to TRBJ2-4; TRBD1 is a possible D gene (5 bases). Trimming took 6 bases from V and 8 from J, leaving 17 bases between them. This CDR3 contains 14 residues. Germline loops: CDR1 MDHEN, CDR2 SYDVKM. In nucleotides, the CDR3 is TGTGCCAGCAGGGGGCTAAGGGGATACGACATTCAGTACTTC. Its translation is CASRGLRGYDIQYF. Supplemented by reference TRBV28 and TRBJ2-4, the full variable domain reads DVKVTQSSRYLVKRTGEKVFLECVQDMDHENMFWYRQDPGLGLRLIYFSYDVKMKEKGDIPEGYSVSREKKERFSLILESASTNQTSMYLCASRGLRGYDIQYFGAGTRLSVL.